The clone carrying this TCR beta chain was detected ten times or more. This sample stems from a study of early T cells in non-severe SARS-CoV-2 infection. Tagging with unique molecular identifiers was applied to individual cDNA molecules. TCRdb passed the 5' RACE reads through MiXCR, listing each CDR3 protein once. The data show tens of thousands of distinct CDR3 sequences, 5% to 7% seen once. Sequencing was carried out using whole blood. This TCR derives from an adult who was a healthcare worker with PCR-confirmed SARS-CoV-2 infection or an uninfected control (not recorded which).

The CDR3 DNA sequence: TGTGCCAGTACCGGACTAGATGACCTAACAGATACGCAGTATTTT. This gives the protein CASTGLDDLTDTQYF. The chain employs TRBV19 and TRBJ2-3; 7 nucleotides line up with TRBD2. J was trimmed by 3 bases and V by 7 bases; bases with no gene match: 10. The CDR3 is 15 amino acids. The V gene's germline CDR1 is LNHDA and CDR2 SQIVND (reference sequence).